This is a list of T cell receptor beta chains from one sample in a study of regulatory T cells in long-lasting Graves disease. TCRdb passed the multiplex PCR reads through MiXCR, listing each CDR3 protein once. The sample has 240,000 or so distinct CDR3 sequences; 20% are singletons. The sample in question was peripheral blood mononuclear cells (PBMCs), obtained at new diagnosis, from a patient treated with antithyroid drugs. The receptors were gathered from a female donor with Graves disease. Both conserved end residues are part of each CDR3. A D gene is named only where the DNA matches it firmly. Expanded clones are given a class, and other clones once, few, many or no size at all.

D | size | J | V | CDR3 | DNA
NA | many | TRBJ1-2 | TRBV12-3/TRBV12-4 | CASSGVGEYFYGYTF | TGTGCCAGCAGTGGGGTCGGGGAGTACTTCTATGGCTACACCTTC
NA | many | TRBJ2-2 | TRBV24-1 | CATSDLTETGELFF | TGTGCCACCAGTGATTTGACTGAGACCGGGGAGCTGTTTTTT
TRBD2 | many | TRBJ2-1 | TRBV20-1 | CSASNSGLKSSYNEQFF | TGCAGTGCTAGTAATAGCGGGCTTAAGAGCTCCTACAATGAGCAGTTCTTC
TRBD1 | few | TRBJ2-7 | TRBV18 | CASSRTGAYEQYF | TGTGCCAGCTCCCGGACAGGGGCCTACGAGCAGTACTTC
TRBD2 | many | TRBJ2-1 | TRBV14 | CASSPPGLAGGRYNEQFF | TGTGCCAGCAGCCCCCCGGGACTAGCGGGAGGGCGGTACAATGAGCAGTTCTTC
TRBD1 | many | TRBJ2-1 | TRBV11-2 | CASSQGDRRYNEQFF | TGTGCCAGCAGCCAGGGGGACAGGCGATACAATGAGCAGTTCTTC
NA | many | TRBJ2-7 | TRBV20-1 | CSASQGSNYYEQYF | TGCAGTGCTTCGCAGGGGTCCAATTACTACGAGCAGTACTTC
TRBD1 | NA | TRBJ1-2 | TRBV6-5 | CASSYSLRWTGGEGGYTF | TGTGCCAGCAGTTATAGCCTCCGATGGACAGGGGGAGAAGGAGGCTACACCTTC
TRBD2 | many | TRBJ2-1 | TRBV5-1 | CASSLFSGGDYNEQFF | TGTGCCAGCAGCTTGTTTAGCGGGGGGGACTACAATGAGCAGTTCTTC
NA | many | TRBJ1-5 | TRBV2 | CASSDSSYQPQHF | TGTGCCAGCAGTGACAGCTCGTATCAGCCCCAGCATTTT
NA | many | TRBJ2-1 | TRBV6-2/TRBV6-3 | CASSYTAAYNEQFF | TGTGCCAGCAGTTACACCGCAGCCTACAATGAGCAGTTCTTC
NA | NA | TRBJ2-2 | TRBV10-2 | CASSESRRPGELFF | TGCGCCAGCAGTGAGTCTCGCCGCCCCGGGGAGCTGTTTTTT
TRBD2 | many | TRBJ2-7 | TRBV20-1 | CSAKTSATFTEYF | TGCAGTGCCAAGACTAGCGCCACCTTCACCGAGTACTTC
TRBD1 | many | TRBJ1-2 | TRBV12-3/TRBV12-4 | CASSGTGWGYTF | TGTGCCAGCAGTGGGACAGGGTGGGGCTACACCTTC
NA | many | TRBJ2-2 | TRBV18 | CASSPRQVDTGELFF | TGTGCCAGCTCACCAAGACAGGTGGACACCGGGGAGCTGTTTTTT
TRBD1 | many | TRBJ1-5 | TRBV6-5 | CASSYNPGTAQHF | TGTGCCAGCAGTTACAACCCCGGGACAGCACAGCATTTT
TRBD1 | many | TRBJ2-2 | TRBV6-1 | CASNARTGRKAGELFF | TGTGCCAGCAACGCCCGGACAGGGCGTAAAGCCGGGGAGCTGTTTTTT
TRBD1 | many | TRBJ1-5 | TRBV30 | CAWKTTGASNQPQHF | TGTGCCTGGAAGACGACAGGGGCCAGCAATCAGCCCCAGCATTTT
TRBD1 | many | TRBJ1-1 | TRBV7-2 | CASQKGTANTEAFF | TGTGCCAGCCAAAAAGGGACAGCGAACACTGAAGCTTTCTTT
NA | many | TRBJ2-2 | TRBV11-2 | CASSLDGAPETGELFF | TGTGCCAGCAGCTTAGACGGGGCGCCGGAAACCGGGGAGCTGTTTTTT
NA | many | TRBJ2-7 | TRBV20-1 | CSARASLFTTYEQYF | TGCAGTGCTAGGGCCTCGCTGTTCACCACCTACGAGCAGTACTTC
NA | many | TRBJ2-3 | TRBV5-1 | CASRARGGAQYF | TGCGCCAGCAGAGCGAGGGGAGGCGCGCAGTATTTT
TRBD1 | many | TRBJ1-1 | TRBV3-1 | CASSRAGTENTEAFF | TGTGCCAGCAGCCGTGCCGGGACAGAGAACACTGAAGCTTTCTTT
NA | NA | TRBJ2-6 | TRBV18 | CASSIGQLSGANVLTF | TGCGCCAGCTCAATCGGACAGCTCTCTGGGGCCAACGTCCTGACTTTC
NA | NA | TRBJ2-2 | TRBV9 | CASRKNTGELFF | TGTGCCAGCAGAAAGAACACCGGGGAGCTGTTTTTT
NA | many | TRBJ1-1 | TRBV7-2 | CASSLEMNTEAFF | TGTGCCAGCAGCTTAGAAATGAACACTGAAGCTTTCTTT
TRBD2 | few | TRBJ2-3 | TRBV20-1 | CSARPQGSGKGDTQYF | TGCAGTGCTAGACCCCAGGGCAGCGGGAAGGGGGATACGCAGTATTTT
TRBD1 | NA | TRBJ2-1 | TRBV20-1 | CSARLTGAAYTLYNEQFF | TGCAGTGCTAGACTTACAGGGGCAGCTTATACCCTTTACAATGAGCAGTTCTTC
NA | few | TRBJ1-2 | TRBV11-2 | CASSLDPVRVNYGYTF | TGTGCCAGCAGCTTAGATCCGGTCAGAGTTAACTATGGCTACACCTTC
TRBD2 | few | TRBJ2-3 | TRBV4-2 | CASSQGLAGGISTDTQYF | TGTGCCAGCAGCCAAGGGCTAGCGGGGGGTATTAGCACAGATACGCAGTATTTT
NA | few | TRBJ1-1 | TRBV2 | CASRRIGNTEAFF | TGTGCCAGCAGGAGGATAGGAAACACTGAAGCTTTCTTT
NA | many | TRBJ2-3 | TRBV10-3 | CAISDLAPSTDTQYF | TGTGCCATCAGTGATCTAGCCCCAAGCACAGATACGCAGTATTTT
NA | many | TRBJ1-2 | TRBV20-1 | CSAAGHGYGYTF | TGCAGTGCTGCCGGACACGGCTATGGCTACACCTTC